This paragraph covers one T cell receptor beta chain sequence. Its cognate antigen is unknown. The sample is drawn from a study of T-cell reconstitution after alpha-beta-depleted transplantation in children. CDR1 is LGHNA, CDR2 YNFKEQ, per germline. The CDR3 runs to 16 residues. Trimming took 0 bases from V and 6 from J, leaving 16 bases between them. Regarding the study as a whole: In patients about two months after transplant, alpha-beta T cells reportedly arose from several hundred expanded graft clones. Newly made T cells mostly supplied T-cell counts and diversity one year after transplant.

The library targeted TCRbeta and was prepared with unique molecular identifiers. From the PCR reads, TCRdb called clonotypes with MiXCR, one entry per CDR3 protein. The sample shows hundreds of thousands of distinct CDR3 sequences, approximately 15% of them seen only once. The chain has TRBV4-2 and TRBJ2-3, with D perhaps given as TRBD1 or TRBD2 (6 bases each). The sequenced sample was PBMCs, mostly from graft donor cells, obtained 360 days after TCRalphabeta/CD19-depleted stem cell transplant. The source of this sequence is a male patient between 2 and 9 years old who had a stem cell transplant for acute lymphoblastic leukemia, so the T cells may come from the graft donor. CDR3 region: CASSQDSRGAGDTQYF. The CDR3 DNA is TGTGCCAGCAGCCAAGACAGTAGGGGGGCCGGGGATACGCAGTATTTT.